These 6 T cell receptor beta chains were all obtained from the same sample, sequenced in a study of tumor and adjacent non-tumor tissue in lung cancer. Three rounds of nested PCR, following a modified ARM-PCR protocol, produced the TCRbeta library. From the multiplex PCR reads, TCRdb called clonotypes with MiXCR, one entry per CDR3 protein. The data show about 50,000 distinct CDR3 sequences, around three quarters seen once. No cell sorting was done before RNA was extracted from the tissue. More than 3 cm separated this lung sample from the edge of the tumor. Sequences were obtained from distant non-tumor lung tissue. These receptors all stem from an older woman with non-small cell lung cancer.

The chain links TRBV7-8 to TRBJ1-1, with D perhaps TRBD1 (5 bases). Trimming pared 4 bases from V and 6 bases from J, leaving 27 bases between. The CDR3 consists of 18 residues. The germline CDR1 and CDR2 sequences are SGHVS and FQNEAQ. For the CDR3, the DNA is TGTGCCAGCAGCTCTCGTTGGGGGGGGATAAATGGTGTCTCTGAAGCTTTCTTT. Its protein product is CASSSRWGGINGVSEAFF.

Concerning this clonotype itself: The junction differs from germline at one of its ends, possibly a read error. CDR3 sequence reads: CASSMISSGGAWNEQIF. The CDR3, as DNA: TGTGCCAGCAGCATGATATCCAGCGGGGGGGCATGGAATGAGCAGATCTTC. The chain combines TRBV5-6 with TRBJ2-1; 10 nucleotides line up with TRBD2. Germline V gives CDR1 SGHDT, CDR2 YYEEEE. This CDR3 is 17 amino acids long. Full variable domain (rest looked up from reference TRBV5-6 and TRBJ2-1): DAGVTQSPTHLIKTRGQQVTLRCSPKSGHDTVSWYQQALGQGPQFIFQYYEEEERQRGNFPDRFSGHQFPNYSSELNVNALLLGDSALYLCASSMISSGGAWNEQIFGPGTRLTVL.

This clonotype was seen only a few times. A much bigger clone sits one base away, suggesting this may be a read error. The missing conserved phenylalanine or tryptophan at the end of this CDR3 makes a read error likely. This chain uses TRBV28 with TRBJ1-5; 9 bases match TRBD1. Germline V gene lookup returns CDR1 MDHEN and CDR2 SYDVKM. V trimming: 5 bases; J trimming: 3 bases; junction bases outside the gene matches: 5. The CDR3 length is 15 residues. This CDR3 is CASSHRTGDNQPQHL. Here the CDR3 DNA reads TGTGCCAGCAGTCACCGGACAGGGGACAATCAGCCCCAGCATTTA.

This clonotype was detected many times. A much larger clone differs from this one at a single base, so this may be a read error. The chain uses TRBV29-1 and TRBJ2-7; D perhaps matches TRBD1 (6 bases). The CDR3 consists of 13 residues. The V and J ends lost 5 bases and 3 bases respectively, with 14 bases between them. CDR1 and CDR2 (germline): SQVTM, ANQGSEA. CDR3 residues: CSVYGQSVYEQYF. The CDR3 DNA reads TGCAGCGTTTACGGACAGAGCGTCTACGAGCAGTACTTC.

This clonotype was seen once. At one of its ends the junction is not consistent with the germline gene, which may arise from a read error. V is TRBV7-2 and J is TRBJ2-1, with 9 bases lining up with TRBD1. The CDR3 totals 15 residues. Germline V CDR1 and CDR2: SGHTA, FQGNSA. The CDR3 bases are TGTGCCAGCAGCGCCCGGGACAGGGTCCACAATGAGCAGCTCTTC. Its translation is CASSARDRVHNEQLF.

The sample holds one count of this clonotype. The chain carries TRBV4-2 and TRBJ2-1; D might be TRBD1 or TRBD2, each matching 7 bases. The CDR3 spans 15 residues. V was trimmed by 9 bases and J by 8 bases, leaving 23 bases between them. From germline, CDR1 is LGHNA and CDR2 YNFKEQ. For the CDR3, the DNA is TGTGCCAGAAGTCGGACTAGTGGGACAGAGGATGAGCAGTTCTTC. Its protein product is CARSRTSGTEDEQFF.